These 3 T cell receptor beta chains were sequenced from one sample in a study of CD8 T cells in ankylosing spondylitis. These receptors' targets are unknown. Study-wide findings and caveats: A TCR beta motif of fewer than ten highly homologous variants seemed to mark ankylosing spondylitis blood.

One entry per CDR3 protein results from TCRdb running MiXCR on the 5' RACE reads. The table has some 800,000 distinct CDR3 sequences, 12% seen once. The specimen was blood, either unsorted or a sorted T cell fraction (not recorded which). The receptors were sampled from a male donor with ankylosing spondylitis.

In this sample, this clonotype turned up a few times. The CDR3 nucleotides are TGCGCCAGCAGGCTTCCAGGGTCGGGTAGGACCGGGGAGCTGTTTTTT. It yields the protein CASRLPGSGRTGELFF. V and J are TRBV5-1 and TRBJ2-2; weak D call: TRBD1 (5 bases). This CDR3 comprises 16 residues. The germline V gene encodes CDR1 SGHRS and CDR2 YFSETQ. V was cut by 5 bases and J by 5 bases, with 19 bases left in between.

J is TRBJ2-2 and V is TRBV7-2; weak D call: TRBD2 (6 bases). Germline V gene sequence: CDR1 SGHTA, CDR2 FQGNSA. The germline V and J ends were trimmed by 5 bases and 5 bases, with 15 bases remaining between them. The CDR3 contains 15 residues. The CDR3 reads CASSRGIASTGELFF. CDR3 nucleotide sequence: TGTGCCAGCAGCCGCGGGATAGCGAGTACCGGGGAGCTGTTTTTT.

This clonotype came up a few times. The V gene is TRBV4-2, the J gene TRBJ2-1, with a possible D match to TRBD2 (6 bases). The CDR3 loop spans 13 amino acids. From germline, CDR1 is LGHNA and CDR2 YNFKEQ. The V gene lost 2 bases and the J gene lost 8 bases, with 10 bases spanning the gap. The CDR3 coding sequence is TGTGCCAGCAGCCAACCTACGGGGGATGAGCAGTTCTTC. This codes for CASSQPTGDEQFF.